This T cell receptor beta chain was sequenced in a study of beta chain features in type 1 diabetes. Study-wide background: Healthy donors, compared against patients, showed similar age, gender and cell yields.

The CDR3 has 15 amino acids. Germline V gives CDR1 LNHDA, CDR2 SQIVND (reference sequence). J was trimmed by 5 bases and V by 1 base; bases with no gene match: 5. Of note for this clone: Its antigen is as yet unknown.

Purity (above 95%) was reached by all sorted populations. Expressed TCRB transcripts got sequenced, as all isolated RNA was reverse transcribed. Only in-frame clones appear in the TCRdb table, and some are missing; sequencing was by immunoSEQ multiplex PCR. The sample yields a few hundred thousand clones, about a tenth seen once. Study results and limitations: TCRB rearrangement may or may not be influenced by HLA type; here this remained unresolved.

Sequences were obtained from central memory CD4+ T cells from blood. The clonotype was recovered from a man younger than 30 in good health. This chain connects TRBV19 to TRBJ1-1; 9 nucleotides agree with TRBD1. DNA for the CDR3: TGTGCCAGTAGTATAGGGGGACAGGGTGGTACTGAAGCTTTCTTT. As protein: CASSIGGQGGTEAFF.